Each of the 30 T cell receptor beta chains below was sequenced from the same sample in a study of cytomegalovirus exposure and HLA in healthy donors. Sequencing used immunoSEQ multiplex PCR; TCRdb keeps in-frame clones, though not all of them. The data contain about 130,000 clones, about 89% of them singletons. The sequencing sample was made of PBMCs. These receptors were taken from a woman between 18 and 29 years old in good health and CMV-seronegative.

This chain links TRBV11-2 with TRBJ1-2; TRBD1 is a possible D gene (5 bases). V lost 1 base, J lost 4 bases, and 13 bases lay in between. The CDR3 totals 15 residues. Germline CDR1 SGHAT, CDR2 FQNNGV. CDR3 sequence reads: CASSLGGGAGYGYTF. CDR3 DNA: TGTGCCAGCAGCTTAGGGGGAGGGGCTGGCTATGGCTACACCTTC.

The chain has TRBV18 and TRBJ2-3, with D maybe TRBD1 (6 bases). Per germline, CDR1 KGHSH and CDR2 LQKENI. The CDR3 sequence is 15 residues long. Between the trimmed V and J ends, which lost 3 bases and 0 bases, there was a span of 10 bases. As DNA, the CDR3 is TGTGCCAGCTCACCGTTGCAGGGGAGCACAGATACGCAGTATTTT. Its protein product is CASSPLQGSTDTQYF.

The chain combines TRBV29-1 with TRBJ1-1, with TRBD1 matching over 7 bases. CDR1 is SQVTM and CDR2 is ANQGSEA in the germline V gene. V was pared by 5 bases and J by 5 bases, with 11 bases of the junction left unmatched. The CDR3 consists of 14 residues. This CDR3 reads CSVRIGTEDTEAFF. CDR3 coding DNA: TGCAGCGTTAGGATTGGGACAGAAGATACTGAAGCTTTCTTT.

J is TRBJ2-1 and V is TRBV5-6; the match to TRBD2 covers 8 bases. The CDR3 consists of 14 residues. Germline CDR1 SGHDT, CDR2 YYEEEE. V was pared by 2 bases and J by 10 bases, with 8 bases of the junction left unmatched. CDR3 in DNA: TGTGCCAGCAGCTTAGGGACTAGAATGGACGAGCAGTTCTTC. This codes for CASSLGTRMDEQFF. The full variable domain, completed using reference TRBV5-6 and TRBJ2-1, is DAGVTQSPTHLIKTRGQQVTLRCSPKSGHDTVSWYQQALGQGPQFIFQYYEEEERQRGNFPDRFSGHQFPNYSSELNVNALLLGDSALYLCASSLGTRMDEQFFGPGTRLTVL.

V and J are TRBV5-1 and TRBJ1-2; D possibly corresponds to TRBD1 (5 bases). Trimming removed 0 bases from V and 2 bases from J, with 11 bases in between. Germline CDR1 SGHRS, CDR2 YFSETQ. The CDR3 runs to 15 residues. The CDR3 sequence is CASSLGPGRNYGYTF. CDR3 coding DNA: TGCGCCAGCAGCTTGGGCCCAGGGAGGAACTATGGCTACACCTTC.

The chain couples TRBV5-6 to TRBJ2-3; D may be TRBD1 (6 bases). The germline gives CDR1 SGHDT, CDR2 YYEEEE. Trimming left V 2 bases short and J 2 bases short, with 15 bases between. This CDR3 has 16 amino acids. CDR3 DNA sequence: TGTGCCAGCAGCTTCTACAGGGTGGGGAACACAGATACGCAGTATTTT. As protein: CASSFYRVGNTDTQYF. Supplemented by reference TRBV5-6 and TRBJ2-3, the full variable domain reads DAGVTQSPTHLIKTRGQQVTLRCSPKSGHDTVSWYQQALGQGPQFIFQYYEEEERQRGNFPDRFSGHQFPNYSSELNVNALLLGDSALYLCASSFYRVGNTDTQYFGPGTRLTVL.

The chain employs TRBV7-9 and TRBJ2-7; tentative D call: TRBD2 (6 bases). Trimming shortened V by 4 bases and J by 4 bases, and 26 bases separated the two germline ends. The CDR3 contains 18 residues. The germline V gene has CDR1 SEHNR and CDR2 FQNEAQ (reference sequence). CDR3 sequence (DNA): TGTGCCAGCAGCTCCGGATCCGGGGGTTTTTTGCCCGGGTACGAGCAGTACTTC. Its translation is CASSSGSGGFLPGYEQYF.

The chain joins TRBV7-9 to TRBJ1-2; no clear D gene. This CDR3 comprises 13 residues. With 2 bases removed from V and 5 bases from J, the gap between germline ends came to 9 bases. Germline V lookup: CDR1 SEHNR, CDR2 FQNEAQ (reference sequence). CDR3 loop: CASSLLLGYGYTF. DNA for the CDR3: TGTGCCAGCAGCTTATTACTAGGATATGGCTACACCTTC.

CDR3 loop: CASSVVAGGPIDEQFF. CDR3 coding DNA: TGTGCCAGCAGCGTAGTAGCGGGAGGGCCTATCGATGAGCAGTTCTTC. The chain has TRBV9 and TRBJ2-1, with 11 bases identical to TRBD2. This CDR3 has 16 residues. In germline, CDR1 is SGDLS, CDR2 YYNGEE. The V segment lost 0 bases and the J segment 8 bases; nucleotides outside the gene matches: 7.

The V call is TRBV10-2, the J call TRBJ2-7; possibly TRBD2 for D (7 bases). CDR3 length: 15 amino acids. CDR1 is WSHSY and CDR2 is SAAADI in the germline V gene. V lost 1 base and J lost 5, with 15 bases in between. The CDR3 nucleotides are TGCGCCAGCAGTGAGTATGGGGGGGCAGGAAACGAGCAGTACTTC. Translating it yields CASSEYGGAGNEQYF.

The CDR3 sequence: CASSLGGLMVPNEQFF. The DNA of the CDR3 is TGTGCCAGCAGCTTAGGTGGGCTGATGGTTCCCAATGAGCAGTTCTTC. This chain uses TRBV13 with TRBJ2-1, with D hard to call. Trimming removed 0 bases from V and 6 bases from J, with 15 bases in between. In germline, CDR1 is PRHDT, CDR2 FYEKMQ (reference sequence). This CDR3 has 16 amino acids.

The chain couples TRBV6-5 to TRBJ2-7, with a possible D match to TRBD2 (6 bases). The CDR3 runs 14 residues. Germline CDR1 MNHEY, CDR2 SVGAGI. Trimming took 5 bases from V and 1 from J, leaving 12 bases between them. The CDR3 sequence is CASSRAGGSYEQYF. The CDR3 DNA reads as TGTGCCAGCAGTCGAGCCGGAGGGTCCTACGAGCAGTACTTC.

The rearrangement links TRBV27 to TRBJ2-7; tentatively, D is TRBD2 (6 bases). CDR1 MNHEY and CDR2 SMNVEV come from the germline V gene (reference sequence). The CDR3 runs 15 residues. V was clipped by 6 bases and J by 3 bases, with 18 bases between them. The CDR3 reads CASRTFWGRNYEQYF. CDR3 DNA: TGTGCCAGCAGAACCTTCTGGGGGAGGAACTACGAGCAGTACTTC.

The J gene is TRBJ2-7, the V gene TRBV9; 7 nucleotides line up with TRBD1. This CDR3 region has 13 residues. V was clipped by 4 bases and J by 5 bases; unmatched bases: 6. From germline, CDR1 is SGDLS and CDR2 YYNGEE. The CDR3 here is CASSIRDSHEQYF. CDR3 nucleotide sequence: TGTGCCAGCAGCATCCGGGACAGCCACGAGCAGTACTTC.

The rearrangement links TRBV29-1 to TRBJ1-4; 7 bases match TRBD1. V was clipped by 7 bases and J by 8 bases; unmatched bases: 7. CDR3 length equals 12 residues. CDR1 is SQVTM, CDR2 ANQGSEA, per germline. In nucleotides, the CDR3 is TGCAGCGGCCAAGGGACAGCAGAAAAACTGTTTTTT. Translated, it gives CSGQGTAEKLFF.

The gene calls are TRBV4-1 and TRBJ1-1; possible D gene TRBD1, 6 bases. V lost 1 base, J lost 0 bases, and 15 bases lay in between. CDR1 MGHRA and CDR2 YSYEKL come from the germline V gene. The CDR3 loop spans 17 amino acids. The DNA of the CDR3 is TGCGCCAGCAGCCAAGCCCCCCCGGGACAAATGAACACTGAAGCTTTCTTT. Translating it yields CASSQAPPGQMNTEAFF.

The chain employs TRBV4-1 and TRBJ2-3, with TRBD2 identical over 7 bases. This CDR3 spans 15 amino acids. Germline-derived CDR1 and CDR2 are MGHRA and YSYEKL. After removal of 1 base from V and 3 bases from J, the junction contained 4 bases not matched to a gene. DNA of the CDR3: TGCGCCAGCAGCCAAGTTACTAGCGAGACAGATACGCAGTATTTT. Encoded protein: CASSQVTSETDTQYF.

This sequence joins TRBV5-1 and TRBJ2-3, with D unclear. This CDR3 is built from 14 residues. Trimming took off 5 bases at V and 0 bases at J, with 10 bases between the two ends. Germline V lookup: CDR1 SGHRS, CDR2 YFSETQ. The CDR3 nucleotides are TGCGCCAGCAGTCCTGGGCATAGCACAGATACGCAGTATTTT. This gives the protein CASSPGHSTDTQYF. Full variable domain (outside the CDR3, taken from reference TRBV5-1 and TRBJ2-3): KAGVTQTPRYLIKTRGQQVTLSCSPISGHRSVSWYQQTPGQGLQFLFEYFSETQRNKGNFPGRFSGRQFSNSRSEMNVSTLELGDSALYLCASSPGHSTDTQYFGPGTRLTVL.

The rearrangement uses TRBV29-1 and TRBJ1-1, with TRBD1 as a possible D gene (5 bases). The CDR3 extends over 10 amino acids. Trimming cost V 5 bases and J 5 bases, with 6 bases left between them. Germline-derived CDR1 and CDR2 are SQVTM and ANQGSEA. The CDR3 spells CSVKGTEAFF. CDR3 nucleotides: TGCAGCGTTAAGGGGACTGAAGCTTTCTTT.

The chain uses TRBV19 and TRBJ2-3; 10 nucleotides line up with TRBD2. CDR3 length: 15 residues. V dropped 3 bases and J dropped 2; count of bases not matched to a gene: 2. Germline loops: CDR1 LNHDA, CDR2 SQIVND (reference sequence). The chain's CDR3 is CASSITSGNTDTQYF. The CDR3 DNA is TGTGCCAGTAGTATTACTAGCGGGAACACAGATACGCAGTATTTT.

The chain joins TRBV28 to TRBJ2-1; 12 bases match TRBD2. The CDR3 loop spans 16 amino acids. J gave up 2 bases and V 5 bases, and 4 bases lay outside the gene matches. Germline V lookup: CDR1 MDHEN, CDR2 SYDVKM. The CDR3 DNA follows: TGTGCCAGCAGTGGCTCTAGCGGGAGGGCCTACAATGAGCAGTTCTTC. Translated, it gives CASSGSSGRAYNEQFF.

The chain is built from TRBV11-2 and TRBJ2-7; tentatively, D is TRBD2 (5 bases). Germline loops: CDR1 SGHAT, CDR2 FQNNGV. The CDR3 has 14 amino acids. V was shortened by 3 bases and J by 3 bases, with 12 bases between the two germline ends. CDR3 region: CASSFGGAYYEQYF. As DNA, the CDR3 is TGTGCCAGCAGCTTTGGAGGAGCCTACTACGAGCAGTACTTC.

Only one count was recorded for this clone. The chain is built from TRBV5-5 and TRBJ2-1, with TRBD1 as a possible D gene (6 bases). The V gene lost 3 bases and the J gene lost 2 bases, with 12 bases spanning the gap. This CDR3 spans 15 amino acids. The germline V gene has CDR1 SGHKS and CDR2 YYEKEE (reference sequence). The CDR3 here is CASSWADSTYNEQFF. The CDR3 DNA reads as TGTGCCAGCAGCTGGGCGGACAGTACCTACAATGAGCAGTTCTTC.

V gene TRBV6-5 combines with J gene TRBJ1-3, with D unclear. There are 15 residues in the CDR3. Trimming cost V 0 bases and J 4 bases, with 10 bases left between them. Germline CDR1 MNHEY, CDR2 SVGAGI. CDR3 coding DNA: TGTGCCAGCAGTTACTCGAATCTCGGGGGAAACACCATATATTTT. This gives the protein CASSYSNLGGNTIYF.

CDR3 in DNA: TGTGCCAGCAATCGAGCGGGGCTACCCCAAGAGACCCAGTACTTC. It specifies CASNRAGLPQETQYF. The V gene is TRBV27, the J gene TRBJ2-5; TRBD2 matches at 7 bases. Germline trimming cut 7 bases from V and 1 base from J; bases unmatched to any gene: 9. Germline-derived CDR1 and CDR2 are MNHEY and SMNVEV (reference sequence). The CDR3 totals 15 residues.

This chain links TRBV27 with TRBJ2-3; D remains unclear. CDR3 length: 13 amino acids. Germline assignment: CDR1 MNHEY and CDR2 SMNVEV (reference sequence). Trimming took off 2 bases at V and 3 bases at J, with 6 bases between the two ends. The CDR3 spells CASSLTATDTQYF. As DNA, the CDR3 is TGTGCCAGCAGTTTAACCGCGACAGATACGCAGTATTTT.

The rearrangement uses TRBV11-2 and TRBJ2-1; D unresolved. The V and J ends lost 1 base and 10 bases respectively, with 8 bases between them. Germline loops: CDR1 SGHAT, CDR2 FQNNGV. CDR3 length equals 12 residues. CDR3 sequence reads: CASSLGLWEQFF. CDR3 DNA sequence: TGTGCCAGCAGCTTAGGGCTGTGGGAGCAGTTCTTC.

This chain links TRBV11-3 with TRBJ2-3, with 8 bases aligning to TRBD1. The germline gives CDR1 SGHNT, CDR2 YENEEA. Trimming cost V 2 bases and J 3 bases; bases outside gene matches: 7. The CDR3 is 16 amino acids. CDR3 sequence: CASSLRGQGATDTQYF. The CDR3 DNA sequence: TGTGCCAGCAGCTTACGAGGCCAGGGGGCTACAGATACGCAGTATTTT.

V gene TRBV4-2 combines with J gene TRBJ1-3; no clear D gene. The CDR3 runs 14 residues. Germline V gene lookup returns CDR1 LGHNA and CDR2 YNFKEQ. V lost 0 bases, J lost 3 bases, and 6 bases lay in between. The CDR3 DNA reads TGTGCCAGCAGCCAAGAATTAGTTGGAAACACCATATATTTT. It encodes CASSQELVGNTIYF.

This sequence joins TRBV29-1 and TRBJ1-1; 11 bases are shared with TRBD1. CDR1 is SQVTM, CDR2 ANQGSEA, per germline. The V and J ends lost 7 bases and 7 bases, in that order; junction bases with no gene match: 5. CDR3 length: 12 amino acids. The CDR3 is CSGRTGGVEAFF. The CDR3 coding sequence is TGCAGCGGTCGGACAGGGGGCGTTGAAGCTTTCTTT.